Each of the 29 T cell receptor beta chains below was sequenced from the same sample in a study of CD8 T cells in ankylosing spondylitis. The study's findings and limits: There was a TCR beta motif, made of eight highly homologous variants, that appeared characteristic of ankylosing spondylitis blood.

Their recognized antigens are unknown. Each CDR3 protein is one row after TCRdb ran MiXCR on the 5' RACE reads. This table has about 800,000 distinct CDR3 sequences, approximately 12% appearing once. The sequenced sample was blood, either unsorted or a sorted T cell fraction (not recorded which). Receptor source: a male donor with ankylosing spondylitis.

This clonotype was observed a handful of times. V and J are TRBV9 and TRBJ2-3; D not resolved. The germline CDR1 and CDR2 sequences are SGDLS and YYNGEE. V lost 0 bases, J lost 4 bases, and 6 bases lay in between. This CDR3 spans 13 amino acids. The chain's CDR3 is CASSVGSADTQYF. Written as DNA, the CDR3 is TGTGCCAGCAGCGTAGGGAGCGCAGATACGCAGTATTTT.

This clonotype was recorded a few times. The chain is built from TRBV11-2 and TRBJ2-7; tentatively, D is TRBD1 (5 bases). Germline CDR1 SGHAT, CDR2 FQNNGV. The CDR3 has 15 residues. V was trimmed by 3 bases and J by 3 bases, leaving 15 bases between them. For the CDR3, the DNA is TGTGCCAGCAGCTTTCTTGACAGTTGGATCTACGAGCAGTACTTC. Its protein product is CASSFLDSWIYEQYF.

This clonotype was recorded at least ten times. The chain combines TRBV4-3 with TRBJ1-2, with 8 bases aligning to TRBD1. Germline V gives CDR1 LGHNA, CDR2 YSLEER. Trimming at V came to 4 bases and at J to 5 bases, leaving 15 bases not matched to a gene. The CDR3 runs 17 residues. This CDR3 is CASSRGTGEQLIYGYTF. CDR3 nucleotide sequence: TGCGCCAGCAGCCGAGGGACAGGCGAACAATTGATTTATGGCTACACCTTC.

This clonotype has more than one count but fewer than ten. The V gene is TRBV4-3, the J gene TRBJ2-6, with 7 bases aligning to TRBD2. Germline CDR1 LGHNA, CDR2 YSLEER. This CDR3 has 17 amino acids. V gave up 3 bases and J gave up 2 bases; unmatched junction bases: 7. CDR3 region: CASSHVGGGTGANVLTF. DNA for the CDR3: TGCGCCAGCAGCCACGTCGGGGGAGGGACTGGGGCCAACGTCCTGACTTTC.

This clonotype was detected a few times. The rearrangement joins TRBV25-1 to TRBJ2-1; D is ambiguous. The length of the CDR3 is 13 residues. CDR1 is MGHDK and CDR2 is SYGVNS in the germline V gene. Trimming removed 2 bases at V and 8 bases at J, with 10 bases between. This CDR3 reads CASSELGQYEQFF. DNA of the CDR3: TGTGCCAGCAGTGAACTAGGCCAGTATGAGCAGTTCTTC.

J is TRBJ2-5 and V is TRBV11-3; 14 positions agree with TRBD2. There are 17 residues in the CDR3. Germline CDR1 SGHNT, CDR2 YENEEA. V lost 5 bases to trimming and J lost 6 bases; unmatched junction nucleotides: 11. The CDR3 DNA is TGTGCCAGCAGCCCCGGACTAGCGGGAGGCGGTCCGCAGACCCAGTACTTC. Protein: CASSPGLAGGGPQTQYF.

This chain joins TRBV6-2 or TRBV6-3 and TRBJ1-2, with a weak D call TRBD1 (5 bases). V was clipped by 3 bases and J by 0 bases, with 11 bases between them. CDR1 and CDR2 from the germline V gene are MNHEY and SVGEGT. This CDR3 comprises 15 residues. The CDR3 here is CASSYDSPANYGYTF. As DNA, the CDR3 is TGTGCCAGCAGTTATGACAGCCCAGCTAACTATGGCTACACCTTC.

V usage is TRBV18 and J usage is TRBJ1-3; D gene unclear. There are 16 residues in the CDR3. V lost 2 bases and J 4 bases, leaving 15 bases between the germline ends. Germline V gene data show CDR1 as KGHSH and CDR2 as LQKENI. CDR3 loop: CASSPAGALLGNTIYF. CDR3 bases: TGTGCCAGCTCACCAGCTGGCGCACTGCTCGGAAACACCATATATTTT.

This clonotype showed up many times. The CDR3 region is CASSSNVDSPLHF. In nucleotides, the CDR3 is TGTGCCAGCAGCTCGAATGTGGATTCACCCCTCCACTTT. The chain couples TRBV7-2 to TRBJ1-6; D remains unclear. The V end lost 4 bases, the J end lost 8 bases, and 9 bases lay between the germline ends. The CDR3 sequence is 13 residues long. CDR1 is SGHTA, CDR2 FQGNSA, per germline.

The chain has TRBV11-1 and TRBJ2-1, with 9 bases fitting TRBD2. The trim removed 5 bases at V and 0 bases at J, leaving 14 bases unmatched. The germline V gene encodes CDR1 SGHAT and CDR2 FQDESV (reference sequence). This CDR3 region has 19 residues. The CDR3 DNA reads as TGTGCCAGCAGCCCTAACCCTGGTGGTAGCGGGAGCTCCTACAATGAGCAGTTCTTC. It encodes CASSPNPGGSGSSYNEQFF.

The chain combines TRBV11-2 with TRBJ2-3, with 16 bases fitting TRBD2. Germline CDR1 is SGHAT and CDR2 is FQNNGV. This CDR3 comprises 18 residues. With V trimmed by 3 bases and J by 3 bases, 6 bases remained unmatched. This CDR3 is CASSLMGLAGGPTDTQYF. The DNA of the CDR3 is TGTGCCAGCAGCTTGATGGGACTAGCGGGGGGGCCGACAGATACGCAGTATTTT.

This clonotype was counted between two and nine times. The J gene is TRBJ2-1, the V gene TRBV29-1; TRBD2 matches 10 bases. CDR3 size: 16 residues. Unmatched junction bases numbered 12, after V lost 1 base and J lost 9 bases. Germline V gives CDR1 SQVTM, CDR2 ANQGSEA. The CDR3 sequence: CSVEGASGSPRGEQFF. The CDR3 bases are TGCAGCGTTGAAGGCGCTAGCGGGAGCCCACGGGGTGAGCAGTTCTTC.

V gene TRBV5-1 combines with J gene TRBJ1-4; D not resolved. CDR1 and CDR2 (germline): SGHRS, YFSETQ. The CDR3 consists of 15 residues. The V end was cut by 0 bases, the J end by 8 bases, with 14 bases between. CDR3 nucleotides: TGCGCCAGCAGCTTGGCCGGGAGGAGTGAAGAAAAACTGTTTTTT. Its protein product is CASSLAGRSEEKLFF.

This rearrangement joins TRBV7-2 to TRBJ2-1; D gene uncertain. The CDR3 extends over 12 amino acids. Germline CDR1 SGHTA, CDR2 FQGNSA. V lost 4 bases and J lost 8, with 9 bases in between. The DNA of the CDR3 is TGTGCCAGCAGCTCCGGTCCCTATGAGCAGTTCTTC. This encodes CASSSGPYEQFF.

The V and J genes are TRBV6-5 and TRBJ1-5; TRBD1 matches 7 bases. The germline V gene has CDR1 MNHEY and CDR2 SVGAGI. V dropped 6 bases and J dropped 1; count of bases not matched to a gene: 6. The CDR3 is 15 amino acids. CDR3: CASRYRGESNQPQHF. As DNA, the CDR3 is TGTGCCAGCAGGTACAGGGGCGAAAGCAATCAGCCCCAGCATTTT.

This clonotype was observed a few times. The chain uses TRBV12-3 or TRBV12-4 and TRBJ2-7, with a possible D match to TRBD2 (6 bases). CDR3 length equals 13 residues. Deletions cut 4 bases from V and 5 bases from J, with 12 bases between. The CDR3 coding sequence is TGTGCCAGCAGTTACCGGGACTTGCACGAGCAGTACTTC. Translation: CASSYRDLHEQYF.

This clonotype was counted only a few times. The rearrangement joins TRBV6-5 to TRBJ1-5; weak D call: TRBD1 (6 bases). Germline assignment: CDR1 MNHEY and CDR2 SVGAGI. The CDR3 contains 16 residues. Trimming cost V 2 bases and J 0 bases, with 11 bases left between them. The CDR3, as DNA: TGTGCCAGCAGTTACCCCGACAGGTATAGCAATCAGCCCCAGCATTTT. Encoded protein: CASSYPDRYSNQPQHF.

This clonotype was seen at least ten times. V usage is TRBV4-2 and J usage is TRBJ1-2; 7 nucleotides align to TRBD1. The CDR3 runs 17 residues. Trimming cost V 1 base and J 1 base; bases outside gene matches: 9. Germline CDR1 LGHNA, CDR2 YNFKEQ. This chain's CDR3 is CASSQVGQQSHNYGYTF. CDR3 nucleotides: TGTGCCAGCAGCCAAGTGGGACAGCAGAGTCATAACTATGGCTACACCTTC.

The gene calls are TRBV7-8 and TRBJ2-3; D possibly corresponds to TRBD2 (6 bases). CDR1 is SGHVS and CDR2 is FQNEAQ in the germline V gene. CDR3 length equals 16 residues. Between the trimmed V and J ends, which lost 1 base and 0 bases, there was a span of 11 bases. DNA of the CDR3: TGTGCCAGCAGCTTAGGGAGGGTCTTAAGCACAGATACGCAGTATTTT. Residues: CASSLGRVLSTDTQYF.

This clonotype occurred many times. V and J are TRBV29-1 and TRBJ2-5, with D hard to call. Germline V gene sequence: CDR1 SQVTM, CDR2 ANQGSEA. CDR3 length: 14 residues. Deletions cut 6 bases from V and 3 bases from J, with 17 bases between. The CDR3 region has the DNA TGCAGCGTCGGTCCCCGTTTGGGCGAAGAGACCCAGTACTTC. Amino acids: CSVGPRLGEETQYF. The whole variable domain, filled in from reference TRBV29-1 and TRBJ2-5, reads SAVISQKPSRDICQRGTSLTIQCQVDSQVTMMFWYRQQPGQSLTLIATANQGSEATYESGFVIDKFPISRPNLTFSTLTVSNMSPEDSSIYLCSVGPRLGEETQYFGPGTRLLVL.

This clonotype was counted many times. This chain links TRBV3-1 with TRBJ1-2, with D unclear. The germline V gene has CDR1 LGHDT and CDR2 YNNKEL (reference sequence). The V and J ends lost 3 bases and 4 bases respectively, with 9 bases between them. The CDR3 spans 13 residues. CDR3 amino acids: CASSQSRSYGYTF. Written as DNA, the CDR3 is TGTGCCAGCAGCCAGTCTAGGAGCTATGGCTACACCTTC.

Details on this clonotype: This likely traces to a read error, being one base from a far larger clone. The chain carries TRBV27 and TRBJ1-1; D remains unclear. CDR1 and CDR2 (germline): MNHEY, SMNVEV (reference sequence). The CDR3 extends over 13 amino acids. CDR3 nucleotide sequence: TGTGCCAGCAGTTTGCCTGGCGGCACTGAAGCTTCCTTT. Amino acid sequence: CASSLPGGTEASF.

This clonotype occurred a few times. The chain combines TRBV20-1 with TRBJ1-4; D unclear. Germline assignment: CDR1 DFQATT and CDR2 SNEGSKA (reference sequence). V lost 4 bases to trimming and J lost 5 bases, with 11 bases between them. The CDR3 extends over 13 amino acids. The CDR3 DNA reads as TGCAGTGCTATGACCGCCTTCAATGAAAAACTGTTTTTT. As protein: CSAMTAFNEKLFF.

This clonotype was seen a few times. The chain carries TRBV12-3 or TRBV12-4 and TRBJ1-6; D possibly corresponds to TRBD1 (5 bases). The V end was cut by 6 bases, the J end by 2 bases, with 11 bases between. The CDR3 covers 15 residues. The DNA of the CDR3 is TGTGCCAGCAGGGGGGGTTCGGCCTATAATTCACCCCTCCACTTT. It codes for CASRGGSAYNSPLHF.

Many counts were recorded for this clonotype. The V and J genes are TRBV20-1 and TRBJ2-7; 11 bases match TRBD2. J gave up 4 bases and V 0 bases, and 5 bases lay outside the gene matches. The CDR3 runs 15 residues. The germline CDR1 and CDR2 sequences are DFQATT and SNEGSKA (reference sequence). Here the CDR3 reads CSARDQTSGKYEQYF. CDR3 DNA sequence: TGCAGTGCTAGAGACCAGACTAGCGGGAAATACGAGCAGTACTTC.

There are a few counts of this clonotype. The rearrangement joins TRBV10-3 to TRBJ2-5; no definite D call. The germline V and J ends were trimmed by 3 bases and 1 base, with 15 bases remaining between them. CDR1 and CDR2 from the germline V gene are ENHRY and SYGVKD. This CDR3 region has 16 residues. The CDR3, as DNA: TGTGCCATCAGTGAACATACAGAGAGAGGCCAAGAGACCCAGTACTTC. Encoded protein: CAISEHTERGQETQYF.

This clonotype came up a few times. The chain couples TRBV28 to TRBJ1-4; D is unclear. The germline V and J ends were trimmed by 7 bases and 8 bases, with 11 bases remaining between them. The CDR3 length is 12 residues. Per germline, CDR1 MDHEN and CDR2 SYDVKM. CDR3 DNA: TGTGCCAGCACCCTAGGAAGGGAAAAACTGTTTTTT. This translates into CASTLGREKLFF.

This rearrangement joins TRBV6-2 or TRBV6-3 to TRBJ2-1, with D possibly matching TRBD2 (6 bases). The CDR3 extends over 11 amino acids. Germline V gene lookup returns CDR1 MNHEY and CDR2 SVGEGT. V lost 6 bases to trimming and J lost 8 bases, with 8 bases between them. The CDR3 DNA follows: TGTGCCAGCAGGACTAGGGATGAGCAGTTCTTC. This gives the protein CASRTRDEQFF.

This clonotype was recorded at least ten times. The V gene is TRBV7-2, the J gene TRBJ1-1, with a tentative D call TRBD1 (5 bases). V shed 5 bases and J shed 4 bases, with 17 bases lying between them. The germline CDR1 and CDR2 sequences are SGHTA and FQGNSA. The CDR3 sequence is 15 residues long. CDR3 DNA sequence: TGTGCCAGCAGCGAAAGGGCAGGGATCCCCACTGAAGCTTTCTTT. It specifies CASSERAGIPTEAFF. The whole variable domain, filled in from reference TRBV7-2 and TRBJ1-1, reads GAGVSQSPSNKVTEKGKDVELRCDPISGHTALYWYRQSLGQGLEFLIYFQGNSAPDKSGLPSDRFSAERTGGSVSTLTIQRTQQEDSAVYLCASSERAGIPTEAFFGQGTRLTVV.